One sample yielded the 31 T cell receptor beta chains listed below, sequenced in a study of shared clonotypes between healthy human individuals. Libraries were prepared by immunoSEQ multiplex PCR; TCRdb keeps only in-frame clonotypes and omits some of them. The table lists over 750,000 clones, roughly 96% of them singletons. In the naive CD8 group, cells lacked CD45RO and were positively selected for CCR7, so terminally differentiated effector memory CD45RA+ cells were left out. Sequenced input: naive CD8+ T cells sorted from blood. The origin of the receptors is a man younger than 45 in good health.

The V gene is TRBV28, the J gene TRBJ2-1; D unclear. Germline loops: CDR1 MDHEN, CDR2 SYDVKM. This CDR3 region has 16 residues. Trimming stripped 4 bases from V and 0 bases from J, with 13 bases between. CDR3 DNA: TGTGCCAGCAGTTCGGGTGCTACCAGCTCCTACAATGAGCAGTTCTTC. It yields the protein CASSSGATSSYNEQFF. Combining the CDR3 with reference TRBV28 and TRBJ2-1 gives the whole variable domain DVKVTQSSRYLVKRTGEKVFLECVQDMDHENMFWYRQDPGLGLRLIYFSYDVKMKEKGDIPEGYSVSREKKERFSLILESASTNQTSMYLCASSSGATSSYNEQFFGPGTRLTVL.

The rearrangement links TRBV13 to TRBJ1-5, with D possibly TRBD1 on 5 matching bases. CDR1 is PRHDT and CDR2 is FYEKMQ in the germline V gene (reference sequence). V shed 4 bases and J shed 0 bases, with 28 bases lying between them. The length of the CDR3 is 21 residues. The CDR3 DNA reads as TGTGCCAGCAGCTCCCCCACCCCGACAGATCCCATCCCATATAGCAATCAGCCCCAGCATTTT. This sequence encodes CASSSPTPTDPIPYSNQPQHF.

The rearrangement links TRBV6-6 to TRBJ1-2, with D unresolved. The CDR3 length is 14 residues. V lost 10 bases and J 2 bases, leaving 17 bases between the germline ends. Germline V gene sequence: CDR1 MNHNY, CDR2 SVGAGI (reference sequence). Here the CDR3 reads CAIHREPGNYGYTF. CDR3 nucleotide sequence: TGTGCCATCCACCGGGAGCCTGGGAACTATGGCTACACCTTC.

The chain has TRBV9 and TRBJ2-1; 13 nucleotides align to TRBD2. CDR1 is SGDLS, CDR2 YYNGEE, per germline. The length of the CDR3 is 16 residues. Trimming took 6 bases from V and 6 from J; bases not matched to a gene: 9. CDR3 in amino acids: CASTPWGTSGTNEQFF. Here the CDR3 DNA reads TGTGCCAGCACCCCGTGGGGGACTAGCGGGACCAATGAGCAGTTCTTC.

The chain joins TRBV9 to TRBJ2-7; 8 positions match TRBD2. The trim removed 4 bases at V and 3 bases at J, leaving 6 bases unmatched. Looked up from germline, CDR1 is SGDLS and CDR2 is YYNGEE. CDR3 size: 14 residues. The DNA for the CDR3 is TGTGCCAGCAGCCCGAGGACTAGCCTCTACGAGCAGTACTTC. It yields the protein CASSPRTSLYEQYF.

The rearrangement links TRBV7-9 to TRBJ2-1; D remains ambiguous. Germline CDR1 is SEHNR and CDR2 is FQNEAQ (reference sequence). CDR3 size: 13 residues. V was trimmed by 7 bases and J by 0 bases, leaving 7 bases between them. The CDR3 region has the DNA TGTGCCAGCACCCCCCCCTCCTACAATGAGCAGTTCTTC. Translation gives CASTPPSYNEQFF.

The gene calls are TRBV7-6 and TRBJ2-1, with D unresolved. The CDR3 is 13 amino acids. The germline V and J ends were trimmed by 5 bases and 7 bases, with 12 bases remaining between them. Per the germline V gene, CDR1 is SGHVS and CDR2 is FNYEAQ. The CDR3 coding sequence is TGTGCCAGCAGCCCCCCCGGGCCGAATGAGCAGTTCTTC. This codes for CASSPPGPNEQFF.

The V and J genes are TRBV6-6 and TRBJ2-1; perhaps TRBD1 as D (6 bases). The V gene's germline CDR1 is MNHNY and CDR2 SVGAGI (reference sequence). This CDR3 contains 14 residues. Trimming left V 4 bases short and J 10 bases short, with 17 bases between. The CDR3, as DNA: TGTGCCAGCAGTTCCCACGGGACACATCAGGAGCAGTTCTTC. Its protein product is CASSSHGTHQEQFF.

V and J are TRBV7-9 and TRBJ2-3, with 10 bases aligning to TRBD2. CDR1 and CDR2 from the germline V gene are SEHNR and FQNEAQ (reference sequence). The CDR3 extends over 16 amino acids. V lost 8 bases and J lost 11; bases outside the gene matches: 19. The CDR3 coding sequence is TGTGCCAGCGGGAGGGTAGCGGGGGGCCAAGAGGATGGGCAGTATTTT. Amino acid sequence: CASGRVAGGQEDGQYF.

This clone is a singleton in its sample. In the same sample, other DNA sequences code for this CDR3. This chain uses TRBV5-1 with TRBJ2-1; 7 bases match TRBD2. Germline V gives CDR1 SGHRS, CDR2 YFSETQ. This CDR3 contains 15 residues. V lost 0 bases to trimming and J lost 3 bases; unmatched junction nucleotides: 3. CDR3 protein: CASSLGREYYNEQFF. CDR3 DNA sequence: TGCGCCAGCAGCTTGGGGCGGGAGTACTACAATGAGCAGTTCTTC.

The CDR3 DNA follows: TGTGCCATCTTAAGCAGGGGCGTCTACACAGATACGCAGTATTTT. Its protein product is CAILSRGVYTDTQYF. The chain joins TRBV2 to TRBJ2-3, with D perhaps TRBD1 (6 bases). V lost 10 bases to trimming and J lost 2 bases, with 19 bases between them. The CDR3 runs to 15 residues. Germline CDR1 and CDR2: SNHLY and FYNNEI.

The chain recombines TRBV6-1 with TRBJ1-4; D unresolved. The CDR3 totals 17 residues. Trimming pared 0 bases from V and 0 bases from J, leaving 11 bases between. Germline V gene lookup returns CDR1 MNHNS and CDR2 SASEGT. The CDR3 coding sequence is TGTGCCAGCAGTGAAGCGCGCCCCGGCACAACTAATGAAAAACTGTTTTTT. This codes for CASSEARPGTTNEKLFF.

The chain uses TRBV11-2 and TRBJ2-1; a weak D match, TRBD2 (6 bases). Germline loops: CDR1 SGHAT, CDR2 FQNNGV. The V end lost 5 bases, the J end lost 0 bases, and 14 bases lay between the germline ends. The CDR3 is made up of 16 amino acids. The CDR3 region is CASSGYSGSSYNEQFF. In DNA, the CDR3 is TGTGCCAGCAGCGGATATAGCGGAAGCTCCTACAATGAGCAGTTCTTC.

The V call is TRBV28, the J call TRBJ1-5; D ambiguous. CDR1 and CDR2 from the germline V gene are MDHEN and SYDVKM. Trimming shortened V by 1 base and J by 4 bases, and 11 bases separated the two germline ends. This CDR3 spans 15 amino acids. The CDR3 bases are TGTGCCAGCAGTTTATTAGGGAGCGAAAATCAGCCCCAGCATTTT. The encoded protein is CASSLLGSENQPQHF.

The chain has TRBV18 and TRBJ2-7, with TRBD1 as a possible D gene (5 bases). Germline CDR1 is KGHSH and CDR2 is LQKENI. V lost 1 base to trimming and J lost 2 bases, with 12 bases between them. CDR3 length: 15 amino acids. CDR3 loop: CASSPRQGTAYEQYF. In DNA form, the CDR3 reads TGTGCCAGCTCACCACGGCAGGGTACAGCCTACGAGCAGTACTTC.

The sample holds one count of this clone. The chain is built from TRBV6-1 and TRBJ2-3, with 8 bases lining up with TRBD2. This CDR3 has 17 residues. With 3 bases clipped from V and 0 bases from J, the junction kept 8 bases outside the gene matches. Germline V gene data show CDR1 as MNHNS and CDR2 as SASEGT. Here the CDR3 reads CASSETGGALSTDTQYF. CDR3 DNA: TGTGCCAGCAGTGAGACGGGGGGGGCCTTAAGCACAGATACGCAGTATTTT.

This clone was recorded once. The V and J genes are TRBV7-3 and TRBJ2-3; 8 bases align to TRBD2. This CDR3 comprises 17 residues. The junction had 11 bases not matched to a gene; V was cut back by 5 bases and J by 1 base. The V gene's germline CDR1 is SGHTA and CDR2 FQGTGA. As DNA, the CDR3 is TGTGCCAGCAGCCCCGGAGATGCCGGGAGGGGCACAGATACGCAGTATTTT. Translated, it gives CASSPGDAGRGTDTQYF.

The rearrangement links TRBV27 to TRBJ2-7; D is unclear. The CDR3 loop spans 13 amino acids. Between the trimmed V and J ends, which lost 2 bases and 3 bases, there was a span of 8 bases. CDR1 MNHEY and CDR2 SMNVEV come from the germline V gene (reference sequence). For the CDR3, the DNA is TGTGCCAGCAGTTTAAATAACGACTACGAGCAGTACTTC. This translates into CASSLNNDYEQYF.

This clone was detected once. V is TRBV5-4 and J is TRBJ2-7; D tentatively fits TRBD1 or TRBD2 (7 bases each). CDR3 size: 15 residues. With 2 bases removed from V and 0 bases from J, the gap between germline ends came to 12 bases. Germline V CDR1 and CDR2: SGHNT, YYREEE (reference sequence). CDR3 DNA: TGTGCCAGCAGCTTCAGGGGGGGCGACTCCTACGAGCAGTACTTC. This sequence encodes CASSFRGGDSYEQYF. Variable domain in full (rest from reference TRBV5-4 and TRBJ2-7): ETGVTQSPTHLIKTRGQQVTLRCSSQSGHNTVSWYQQALGQGPQFIFQYYREEENGRGNFPPRFSGLQFPNYSSELNVNALELDDSALYLCASSFRGGDSYEQYFGPGTRLTVT.

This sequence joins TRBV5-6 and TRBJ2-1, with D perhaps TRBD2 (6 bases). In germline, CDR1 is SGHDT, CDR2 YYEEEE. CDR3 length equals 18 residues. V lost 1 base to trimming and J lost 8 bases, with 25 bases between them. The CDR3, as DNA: TGTGCCAGCAGCTTGCGATTGGGCCTACTAGCTTATTCCCATGAGCAGTTCTTC. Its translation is CASSLRLGLLAYSHEQFF. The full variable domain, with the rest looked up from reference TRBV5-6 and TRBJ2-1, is DAGVTQSPTHLIKTRGQQVTLRCSPKSGHDTVSWYQQALGQGPQFIFQYYEEEERQRGNFPDRFSGHQFPNYSSELNVNALLLGDSALYLCASSLRLGLLAYSHEQFFGPGTRLTVL.

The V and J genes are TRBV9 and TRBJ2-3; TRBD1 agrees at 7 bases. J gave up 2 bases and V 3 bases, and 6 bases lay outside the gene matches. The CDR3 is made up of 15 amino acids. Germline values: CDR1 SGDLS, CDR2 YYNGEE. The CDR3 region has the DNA TGTGCCAGCAGCGCAAACAGGGGACACACAGATACGCAGTATTTT. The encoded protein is CASSANRGHTDTQYF.

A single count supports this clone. The CDR3 loop reads CASSVLAPAHNEQFF. For the CDR3, the DNA is TGTGCCAGCAGTGTGCTCGCCCCAGCGCACAATGAGCAGTTCTTC. This sequence joins TRBV6-1 and TRBJ2-1; D not resolved. V was clipped by 4 bases and J by 5 bases, with 15 bases between them. The CDR3 runs to 15 residues. Germline-derived CDR1 and CDR2 are MNHNS and SASEGT.

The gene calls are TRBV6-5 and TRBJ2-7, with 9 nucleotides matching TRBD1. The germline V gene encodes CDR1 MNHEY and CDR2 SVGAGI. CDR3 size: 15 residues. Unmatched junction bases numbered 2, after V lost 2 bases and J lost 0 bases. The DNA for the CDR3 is TGTGCCAGCAGTTACACAGGGGGCGACTCCTACGAGCAGTACTTC. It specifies CASSYTGGDSYEQYF.

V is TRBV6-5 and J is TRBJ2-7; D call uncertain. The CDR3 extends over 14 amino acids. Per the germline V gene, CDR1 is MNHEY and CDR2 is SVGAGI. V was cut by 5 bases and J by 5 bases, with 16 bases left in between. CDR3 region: CASSPINLAHEQYF. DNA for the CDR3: TGTGCCAGCAGTCCCATCAACCTTGCCCACGAGCAGTACTTC.

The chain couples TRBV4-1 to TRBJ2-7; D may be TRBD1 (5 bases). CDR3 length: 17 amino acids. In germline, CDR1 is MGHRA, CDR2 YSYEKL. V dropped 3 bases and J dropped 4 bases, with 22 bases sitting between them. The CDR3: CASSQLRDQAGSYEQYF. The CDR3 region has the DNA TGCGCCAGCAGCCAGCTTAGGGATCAGGCAGGGTCATACGAGCAGTACTTC.

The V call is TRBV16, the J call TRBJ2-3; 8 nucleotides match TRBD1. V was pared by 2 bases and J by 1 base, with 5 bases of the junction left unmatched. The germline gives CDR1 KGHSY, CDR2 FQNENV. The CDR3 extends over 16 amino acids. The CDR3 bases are TGTGCCAGCAGCCAAACAGGACAGGGAGGCACAGATACGCAGTATTTT. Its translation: CASSQTGQGGTDTQYF.

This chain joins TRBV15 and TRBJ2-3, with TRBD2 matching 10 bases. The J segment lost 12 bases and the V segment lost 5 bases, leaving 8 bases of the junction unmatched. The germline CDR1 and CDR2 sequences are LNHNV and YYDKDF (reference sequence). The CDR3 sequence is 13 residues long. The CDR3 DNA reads TGTGCCACCAGCGGGGAAAGCGGGAGGGACCAGTATTTT. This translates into CATSGESGRDQYF. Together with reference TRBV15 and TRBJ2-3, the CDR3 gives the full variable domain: DAMVIQNPRYQVTQFGKPVTLSCSQTLNHNVMYWYQQKSSQAPKLLFHYYDKDFNNEADTPDNFQSRRPNTSFCFLDIRSPGLGDTAMYLCATSGESGRDQYFGPGTRLTVL.

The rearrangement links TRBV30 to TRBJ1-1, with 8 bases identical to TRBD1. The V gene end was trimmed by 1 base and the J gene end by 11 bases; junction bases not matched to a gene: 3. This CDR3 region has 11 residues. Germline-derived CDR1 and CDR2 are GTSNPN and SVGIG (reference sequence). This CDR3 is CAWSGDRRAFF. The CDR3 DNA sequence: TGTGCCTGGAGTGGGGACAGGCGGGCTTTCTTT. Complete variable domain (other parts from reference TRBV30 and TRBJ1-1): SQTIHQWPATLVQPVGSPLSLECTVEGTSNPNLYWYRQAAGRGLQLLFYSVGIGQISSEVPQNLSASRPQDRQFILSSKKLLLSDSGFYLCAWSGDRRAFFGQGTRLTVV.

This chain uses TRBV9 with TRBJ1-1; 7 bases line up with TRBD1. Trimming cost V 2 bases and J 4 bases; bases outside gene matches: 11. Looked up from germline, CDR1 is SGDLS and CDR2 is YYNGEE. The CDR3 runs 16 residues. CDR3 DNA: TGTGCCAGCAGCGTTAGGGCAGGGGGTTATGGCACTGAAGCTTTCTTT. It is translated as CASSVRAGGYGTEAFF.

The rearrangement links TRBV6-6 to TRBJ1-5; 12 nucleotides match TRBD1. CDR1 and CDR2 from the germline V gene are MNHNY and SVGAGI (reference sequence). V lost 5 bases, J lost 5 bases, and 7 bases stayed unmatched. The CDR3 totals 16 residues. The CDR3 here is CASSVPGQGAYQPQHF. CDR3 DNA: TGTGCCAGCAGTGTGCCGGGACAGGGGGCTTATCAGCCCCAGCATTTT.

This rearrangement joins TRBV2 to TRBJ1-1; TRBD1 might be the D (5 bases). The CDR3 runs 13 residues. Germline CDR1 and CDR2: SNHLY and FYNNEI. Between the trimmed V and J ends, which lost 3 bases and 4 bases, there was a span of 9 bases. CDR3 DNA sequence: TGTGCCAGCAGTGAGGGGGGAACCACTGAAGCTTTCTTT. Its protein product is CASSEGGTTEAFF.